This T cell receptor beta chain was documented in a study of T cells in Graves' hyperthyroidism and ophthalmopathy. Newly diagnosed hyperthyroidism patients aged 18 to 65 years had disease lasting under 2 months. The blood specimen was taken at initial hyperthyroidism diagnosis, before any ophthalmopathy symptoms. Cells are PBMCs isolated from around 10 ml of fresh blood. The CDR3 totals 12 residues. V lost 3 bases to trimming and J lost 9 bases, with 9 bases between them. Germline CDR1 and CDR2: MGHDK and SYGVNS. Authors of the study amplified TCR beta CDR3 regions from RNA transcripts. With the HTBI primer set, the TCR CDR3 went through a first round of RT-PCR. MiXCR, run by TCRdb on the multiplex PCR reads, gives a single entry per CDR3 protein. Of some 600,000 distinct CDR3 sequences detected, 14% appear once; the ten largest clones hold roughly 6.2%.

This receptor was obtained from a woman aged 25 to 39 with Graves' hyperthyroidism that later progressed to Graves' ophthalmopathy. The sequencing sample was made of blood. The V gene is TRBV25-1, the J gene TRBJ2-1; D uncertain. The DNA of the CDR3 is TGTGCCAGCAGTGATGGCTATGGTGAGCAGTTCTTC. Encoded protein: CASSDGYGEQFF.